This T cell receptor beta chain was identified during a study of T cell responses to AZD1222 COVID-19 vaccine. V was shortened by 6 bases and J by 7 bases, with 10 bases between the two germline ends. CDR1 LNHDA and CDR2 SQIVND come from the germline V gene (reference sequence). CDR3 size: 11 residues. Some clones are missing from TCRdb's copy, which holds only in-frame ones; the method was immunoSEQ multiplex PCR. The table records 100,000 or so clones, roughly 87% of them present only once. This specimen was peripheral blood, taken on day 0 of AZD1222 vaccination. V and J are TRBV19 and TRBJ2-7; D is unresolved. The clonotype was recovered from an adult in good health. CDR3 nucleotide sequence: TGTGCCAGTAGCGACATCTTGGAGCAGTACTTC. Translation: CASSDILEQYF.